These T cell receptor beta chains were read from a single sample in a study of blood T cell repertoires in COVID-19. TCRdb keeps only in-frame clones here, not all; method: immunoSEQ multiplex PCR. This table has about 190,000 clones, about 88% appearing once. Material for sequencing was peripheral blood. Every receptor here comes from a man in his 70s with active or convalescent COVID-19. CDR3s include the opening cysteine and the closing phenylalanine or tryptophan. A D gene is named only where the DNA matches it firmly. The size field is filled for only some rows; it gives once, few, many or a size class.

j_call: TRBJ1-5
v_call: TRBV5-1
clone_size: .
d_call: TRBD1
cdr3_aa: CASSLTGGFQPQHF
cdr3_nt: TGCGCCAGCAGCTTAACAGGGGGCTTTCAGCCCCAGCATTTT

j_call: TRBJ2-2
v_call: TRBV5-1
clone_size: .
d_call: .
cdr3_aa: CASSLGATANTGELFF
cdr3_nt: TGCGCCAGCAGCTTGGGAGCGACAGCAAACACCGGGGAGCTGTTTTTT

j_call: TRBJ1-4
v_call: TRBV7-9
clone_size: .
d_call: .
cdr3_aa: CASSSDSLANEKLFF
cdr3_nt: TGTGCCAGCAGCTCCGACTCTTTAGCTAATGAAAAACTGTTTTTT

j_call: TRBJ2-7
v_call: TRBV10-3
clone_size: once
d_call: TRBD1
cdr3_aa: CAISNSGTGTPYEQYF
cdr3_nt: TGTGCCATCAGCAACTCCGGGACAGGGACACCCTACGAGCAGTACTTC

j_call: TRBJ1-6
v_call: TRBV27
clone_size: .
d_call: TRBD1
cdr3_aa: CASSPGTGGNSPLHF
cdr3_nt: TGTGCCAGCAGTCCAGGGACAGGGGGGAATTCACCCCTCCACTTT

j_call: TRBJ1-6
v_call: TRBV30
clone_size: .
d_call: TRBD1
cdr3_aa: CAWGDSDSPLHF
cdr3_nt: TGTGCCTGGGGGGACAGCGATTCACCCCTCCACTTT

j_call: TRBJ2-2
v_call: TRBV7-2
clone_size: .
d_call: TRBD2
cdr3_aa: CASSLGSGGGTGELFF
cdr3_nt: TGTGCCAGCAGCTTAGGCAGCGGGGGGGGCACCGGGGAGCTGTTTTTT

j_call: TRBJ2-3
v_call: TRBV5-1
clone_size: .
d_call: .
cdr3_aa: CASSLIGGRITDTQYF
cdr3_nt: TGCGCCAGCAGCTTGATCGGGGGAAGAATCACAGATACGCAGTATTTT

j_call: TRBJ1-1
v_call: TRBV28
clone_size: .
d_call: TRBD1
cdr3_aa: CASTRGDRIIVTGDTEAFF
cdr3_nt: TGTGCCAGCACTCGAGGGGACAGGATTATTGTAACGGGGGACACTGAAGCTTTCTTT

j_call: TRBJ2-7
v_call: TRBV19
clone_size: .
d_call: .
cdr3_aa: CASSIPGTYEQYF
cdr3_nt: TGTGCCAGTAGTATCCCGGGTACCTACGAGCAGTACTTC

j_call: TRBJ2-2
v_call: TRBV10-3
clone_size: .
d_call: TRBD2
cdr3_aa: CATKLAQNTGELFF
cdr3_nt: TGTGCCACCAAACTAGCGCAGAACACCGGGGAGCTGTTTTTT

j_call: TRBJ1-2
v_call: TRBV15
clone_size: .
d_call: .
cdr3_aa: CATSRDRAGGNYGYTF
cdr3_nt: TGTGCCACCAGCAGAGATCGGGCCGGGGGAAACTATGGCTACACCTTC

j_call: TRBJ2-5
v_call: TRBV4-1
clone_size: .
d_call: .
cdr3_aa: CASSPGGPTQETQYF
cdr3_nt: TGCGCCAGCAGCCCCGGAGGACCTACCCAGGAGACCCAGTACTTC

j_call: TRBJ2-2
v_call: TRBV7-6
clone_size: .
d_call: .
cdr3_aa: CASSPRQAPGLNTGELFF
cdr3_nt: TGTGCCAGCAGCCCCCGACAGGCCCCAGGACTGAACACCGGGGAGCTGTTTTTT

j_call: TRBJ1-2
v_call: TRBV12-3/TRBV12-4
clone_size: once
d_call: .
cdr3_aa: CASSLKGNYGYTF
cdr3_nt: TGTGCCAGCAGTTTGAAGGGGAACTATGGCTACACCTTC

j_call: TRBJ2-7
v_call: TRBV27
clone_size: .
d_call: TRBD1
cdr3_aa: CASSPGGQGYEQYF
cdr3_nt: TGTGCCAGCAGTCCGGGGGGACAGGGATACGAGCAGTACTTC

j_call: TRBJ2-3
v_call: TRBV6-4
clone_size: .
d_call: .
cdr3_aa: CASSLTGVSTDTQYF
cdr3_nt: TGTGCCAGCAGCTTGACTGGAGTTAGCACAGATACGCAGTATTTT

j_call: TRBJ1-5
v_call: TRBV9
clone_size: .
d_call: TRBD1
cdr3_aa: CASSHGTANQPQHF
cdr3_nt: TGTGCCAGCAGCCATGGGACAGCTAATCAGCCCCAGCATTTT

j_call: TRBJ1-4
v_call: TRBV2
clone_size: .
d_call: .
cdr3_aa: CASRPGPVTGEKLFF
cdr3_nt: TGTGCCAGCAGGCCCGGGCCCGTAACAGGTGAAAAACTGTTTTTT

j_call: TRBJ1-4
v_call: TRBV10-3
clone_size: .
d_call: .
cdr3_aa: CAISEAQGLTNEKLFF
cdr3_nt: TGTGCCATCAGTGAGGCTCAGGGTTTAACTAATGAAAAACTGTTTTTT

j_call: TRBJ2-1
v_call: TRBV3-1/TRBV3-2
clone_size: .
d_call: .
cdr3_aa: CASSQGGGLYNEQFF
cdr3_nt: TGTGCCAGCAGCCAAGGGGGGGGCCTTTACAATGAGCAGTTCTTC

j_call: TRBJ2-1
v_call: TRBV4-1
clone_size: .
d_call: TRBD2
cdr3_aa: CASSPHPGGSYNEQFF
cdr3_nt: TGCGCCAGCAGCCCACATCCGGGGGGGAGTTACAATGAGCAGTTCTTC

j_call: TRBJ1-2
v_call: TRBV4-3
clone_size: .
d_call: .
cdr3_aa: CASSQNGISGYTF
cdr3_nt: TGCGCCAGCAGCCAAAACGGGATCTCTGGCTACACCTTC

j_call: TRBJ1-5
v_call: TRBV30
clone_size: .
d_call: .
cdr3_aa: CAWSVRQANQPQHF
cdr3_nt: TGTGCCTGGAGTGTGAGACAGGCTAATCAGCCCCAGCATTTT

j_call: TRBJ1-3
v_call: TRBV23-1
clone_size: .
d_call: .
cdr3_aa: CAFPATGNTIYF
cdr3_nt: TGCGCCTTCCCAGCGACTGGAAACACCATATATTTT

j_call: TRBJ2-1
v_call: TRBV9
clone_size: .
d_call: .
cdr3_aa: CASSVRDNEQFF
cdr3_nt: TGTGCCAGCAGCGTACGGGACAATGAGCAGTTCTTC

j_call: TRBJ2-5
v_call: TRBV7-9
clone_size: .
d_call: .
cdr3_aa: CASSAAGETQYF
cdr3_nt: TGTGCCAGCAGCGCGGCGGGGGAGACCCAGTACTTC

j_call: TRBJ1-2
v_call: TRBV10-2
clone_size: .
d_call: TRBD1
cdr3_aa: CASTGQGRGYTF
cdr3_nt: TGCGCCAGCACCGGACAGGGTCGGGGCTACACCTTC

j_call: TRBJ1-1
v_call: TRBV3-1/TRBV3-2
clone_size: .
d_call: .
cdr3_aa: CASSQARGLTSNTEAFF
cdr3_nt: TGTGCCAGCAGCCAAGCTAGGGGATTGACAAGCAACACTGAAGCTTTCTTT

j_call: TRBJ1-1
v_call: TRBV10-2
clone_size: .
d_call: TRBD1
cdr3_aa: CASSTTGGRGEAFF
cdr3_nt: TGCGCCAGCAGTACCACAGGGGGCCGAGGTGAAGCTTTCTTT

j_call: TRBJ1-3
v_call: TRBV18
clone_size: .
d_call: .
cdr3_aa: CASSVTGLSGNTIYF
cdr3_nt: TGTGCCAGCTCAGTAACAGGGCTATCTGGAAACACCATATATTTT

j_call: TRBJ2-7
v_call: TRBV6-2/TRBV6-3
clone_size: .
d_call: .
cdr3_aa: CASSARGSYEQYF
cdr3_nt: TGTGCCAGCAGCGCCCGGGGGTCCTACGAGCAGTACTTC

j_call: TRBJ1-1
v_call: TRBV5-1
clone_size: .
d_call: .
cdr3_aa: CASGAGMNTEAFF
cdr3_nt: TGCGCCAGCGGGGCAGGGATGAACACTGAAGCTTTCTTT

j_call: TRBJ2-7
v_call: TRBV10-3
clone_size: .
d_call: TRBD1
cdr3_aa: CATRDRGVDEQYF
cdr3_nt: TGTGCCACCCGGGACAGGGGTGTGGACGAGCAGTACTTC

j_call: TRBJ1-6
v_call: TRBV6-5
clone_size: few
d_call: .
cdr3_aa: CASEGGAYNSPLHF
cdr3_nt: TGTGCCAGCGAGGGCGGCGCCTATAATTCACCCCTCCACTTT

j_call: TRBJ2-5
v_call: TRBV30
clone_size: .
d_call: .
cdr3_aa: CAWSVGGPAYGETQYF
cdr3_nt: TGTGCCTGGAGTGTAGGAGGACCGGCCTATGGTGAGACCCAGTACTTC

j_call: TRBJ2-5
v_call: TRBV4-1
clone_size: .
d_call: .
cdr3_aa: CASSQELGTQYF
cdr3_nt: TGCGCCAGCAGCCAGGAGTTGGGGACCCAGTACTTC

j_call: TRBJ1-2
v_call: TRBV6-5
clone_size: .
d_call: .
cdr3_aa: CASSRGGYGYTF
cdr3_nt: TGTGCCAGCAGTCGAGGGGGTTATGGCTACACCTTC

j_call: TRBJ1-6
v_call: TRBV10-2
clone_size: .
d_call: TRBD1
cdr3_aa: CASSEMIQGSNSPLHF
cdr3_nt: TGCGCCAGCAGTGAAATGATACAGGGGTCGAATTCACCCCTCCACTTT

j_call: TRBJ1-2
v_call: TRBV5-4
clone_size: .
d_call: .
cdr3_aa: CASSLASGNLYGYTF
cdr3_nt: TGTGCCAGCAGCTTGGCTTCAGGAAACCTCTATGGCTACACCTTC

j_call: TRBJ1-4
v_call: TRBV13
clone_size: .
d_call: .
cdr3_aa: CASSPRQSNEKLFF
cdr3_nt: TGTGCCAGCAGCCCGAGACAGAGTAATGAAAAACTGTTTTTT

j_call: TRBJ1-1
v_call: TRBV9
clone_size: few
d_call: .
cdr3_aa: CASSARGDTEAFF
cdr3_nt: TGTGCCAGCAGCGCCCGCGGGGACACTGAAGCTTTCTTT

j_call: TRBJ1-6
v_call: TRBV30
clone_size: few
d_call: .
cdr3_aa: CAWSQGALSPLHF
cdr3_nt: TGTGCCTGGAGTCAAGGGGCCCTTTCACCCCTCCACTTT

j_call: TRBJ1-5
v_call: TRBV28
clone_size: .
d_call: TRBD1
cdr3_aa: CASSQGQVGYQPQHF
cdr3_nt: TGTGCCAGCAGTCAGGGACAGGTCGGGTACCAGCCCCAGCATTTT

j_call: TRBJ2-3
v_call: TRBV3-1/TRBV3-2
clone_size: .
d_call: TRBD1
cdr3_aa: CASSPGDREVDTQYF
cdr3_nt: TGTGCCAGCAGCCCCGGGGACAGGGAAGTTGATACGCAGTATTTT

j_call: TRBJ1-1
v_call: TRBV28
clone_size: .
d_call: .
cdr3_aa: CASSFGGLNTEAFF
cdr3_nt: TGTGCCAGCAGTTTTGGCGGGCTGAACACTGAAGCTTTCTTT

j_call: TRBJ2-1
v_call: TRBV5-1
clone_size: once
d_call: TRBD2
cdr3_aa: CASSLTSGYNEQFF
cdr3_nt: TGCGCCAGCAGCTTGACTAGCGGATACAATGAGCAGTTCTTC

j_call: TRBJ2-5
v_call: TRBV28
clone_size: .
d_call: .
cdr3_aa: CASSAWTVQETQYF
cdr3_nt: TGTGCCAGCAGTGCCTGGACAGTACAAGAGACCCAGTACTTC

j_call: TRBJ2-3
v_call: TRBV29-1
clone_size: .
d_call: .
cdr3_aa: CSVGGQTDTQYF
cdr3_nt: TGCAGCGTAGGAGGACAGACAGATACGCAGTATTTT

j_call: TRBJ2-7
v_call: TRBV3-1/TRBV3-2
clone_size: .
d_call: .
cdr3_aa: CASSQDINYYEQYF
cdr3_nt: TGTGCCAGCAGCCAAGATATCAACTACTACGAGCAGTACTTC

j_call: TRBJ2-1
v_call: TRBV11-3
clone_size: .
d_call: TRBD1
cdr3_aa: CASSRDSSYNEQFF
cdr3_nt: TGTGCCAGCAGTAGGGACAGCTCCTACAATGAGCAGTTCTTC

j_call: TRBJ1-5
v_call: TRBV6-5
clone_size: .
d_call: .
cdr3_aa: CASSYWGGPQHF
cdr3_nt: TGTGCCAGCAGTTACTGGGGGGGGCCCCAGCATTTT

j_call: TRBJ1-6
v_call: TRBV4-1
clone_size: .
d_call: .
cdr3_aa: CASSQEVTGGPPLHF
cdr3_nt: TGCGCCAGCAGCCAAGAGGTAACGGGGGGGCCACCCCTCCACTTT

j_call: TRBJ1-6
v_call: TRBV29-1
clone_size: .
d_call: TRBD1
cdr3_aa: CSVKDRGDSPLHF
cdr3_nt: TGCAGCGTTAAGGACAGGGGTGATTCACCCCTCCACTTT

j_call: TRBJ1-5
v_call: TRBV19
clone_size: .
d_call: .
cdr3_aa: CASSIAISGTPIPQHF
cdr3_nt: TGTGCCAGTAGTATAGCAATTTCAGGGACTCCCATCCCCCAGCATTTT

j_call: TRBJ2-1
v_call: TRBV10-3
clone_size: .
d_call: .
cdr3_aa: CAIRAGAIYNEQFF
cdr3_nt: TGTGCCATCAGAGCAGGGGCCATCTACAATGAGCAGTTCTTC

j_call: TRBJ2-3
v_call: TRBV27
clone_size: .
d_call: TRBD1
cdr3_aa: CASSHRGSITDTQYF
cdr3_nt: TGTGCCAGCAGCCACAGGGGCTCCATCACAGATACGCAGTATTTT

j_call: TRBJ2-7
v_call: TRBV30
clone_size: once
d_call: TRBD1
cdr3_aa: CAWSLSLTGFTEQYF
cdr3_nt: TGTGCCTGGAGTTTATCACTGACAGGGTTCACCGAGCAGTACTTC